This T cell receptor beta chain was captured by sequencing in a study of blood T cells in healthy people across ages. Next came a second PCR, run for 7 to 11 cycles, which used a sample-barcoded 5' primer along with a J-beta primer mix. From the 5' RACE reads, TCRdb called clonotypes with MiXCR, one entry per CDR3 protein. The sample carries hundreds of thousands of distinct CDR3 sequences, 45% to 70% recorded once. The V and J ends lost 5 bases and 12 bases, in that order; junction bases with no gene match: 18. Germline V gene lookup returns CDR1 SNHLY and CDR2 FYNNEI. The CDR3 is 15 residues long. The chain recombines TRBV2 with TRBJ1-2; 7 bases align to TRBD1. Specimen: blood. This TCR was sampled from a man aged 35 to 55 in good health. CDR3 coding DNA: TGTGCCAGCAGTCAACAACCGGGACAGCTAGAAGGCCACACCTTC. It is translated as CASSQQPGQLEGHTF.